Following are 18 T cell receptor beta chains from one sample sequenced in a study of cytomegalovirus exposure and HLA in healthy donors. The PCR employed 60 Vbeta primers together with 13 Jbeta primers. Profiled with immunoSEQ multiplex PCR; TCRdb holds only in-frame clones, not every one. The sample lists fewer than 200,000 clones, around 90% seen once, with about 0.9% in the top ten. Sequenced sample: PBMCs. Source of these receptors: a woman in her twenties or thirties in good health and CMV-seronegative.

V gene TRBV1 combines with J gene TRBJ2-3; the table's D call of TRBD2 was not tested on the DNA. TRBV1 is flagged as a pseudogene. This CDR3 is built from 20 residues. The DNA for the CDR3 is TGCACCAGCAGCCAAGCTGGCGCTAGCGGGAGAGGGGGAAATTCAGATACGCAGTATTTT. This encodes CTSSQAGASGRGGNSDTQYF.

This clone was counted between two and nine times. The V gene is TRBV5-6, the J gene TRBJ2-1, with D maybe TRBD2 (5 bases). The CDR3 contains 15 residues. Trimming took 2 bases from V and 0 from J, leaving 9 bases between them. Germline CDR1 SGHDT, CDR2 YYEEEE. CDR3 amino acids: CASSFFGSSYNEQFF. CDR3 in DNA: TGTGCCAGCAGCTTCTTTGGGAGCTCCTACAATGAGCAGTTCTTC.

The chain recombines TRBV27 with TRBJ2-5, with no clear D. The DNA end is a closer match to TRBJ2-7, so the J assignment may be wrong. Germline V CDR1 and CDR2: MNHEY, SMNVEV (reference sequence). The CDR3 totals 14 residues. The CDR3 DNA reads as TGTGCCAGCAGTTTATCAAACAGCCCCTACGAGCAGTACTTC. Translated: CASSLSNSPYEQYF.

The rearrangement links TRBV5-1 to TRBJ2-7; TRBD2 matches 15 bases. There are 17 residues in the CDR3. J was trimmed by 7 bases and V by 4 bases; bases with no gene match: 12. The germline V gene encodes CDR1 SGHRS and CDR2 YFSETQ. Here the CDR3 reads CASSPPRTSGGAEEQYF. The CDR3 DNA reads as TGCGCCAGCAGCCCGCCCCGGACTAGCGGGGGGGCAGAGGAGCAGTACTTC.

The chain employs TRBV28 and TRBJ1-2; 7 nucleotides line up with TRBD1. The CDR3 is made up of 14 amino acids. Germline trimming cut 2 bases from V and 6 bases from J; bases unmatched to any gene: 6. From germline, CDR1 is MDHEN and CDR2 SYDVKM. CDR3 protein: CASSLVGGRNGYTF. The CDR3 coding sequence is TGTGCCAGCAGTTTAGTAGGGGGCAGAAATGGCTACACCTTC.

This chain uses TRBV18 with TRBJ2-5; TRBD2 might be the D (5 bases). There are 13 residues in the CDR3. The ends were cut back, 5 bases at V and 5 bases at J, with 12 bases in the middle. Germline CDR1 is KGHSH and CDR2 is LQKENI. The CDR3 DNA sequence: TGTGCCAGCTCAGAGGGAAGGTCGGAGACCCAGTACTTC. Translating gives CASSEGRSETQYF. Full variable domain (outside the CDR3, taken from reference TRBV18 and TRBJ2-5): NAGVMQNPRHLVRRRGQEARLRCSPMKGHSHVYWYRQLPEEGLKFMVYLQKENIIDESGMPKERFSAEFPKEGPSILRIQQVVRGDSAAYFCASSEGRSETQYFGPGTRLLVL.

The sample holds one count of this clone. The gene calls are TRBV7-9 and TRBJ1-2; 7 bases map to TRBD1. The germline gives CDR1 SEHNR, CDR2 FQNEAQ (reference sequence). With 2 bases clipped from V and 8 bases from J, the junction kept 11 bases outside the gene matches. The CDR3 length is 15 residues. CDR3 sequence: CASSLRGGNRGGYTF. DNA for the CDR3: TGTGCCAGCAGCTTAAGAGGGGGGAACAGGGGCGGCTACACCTTC.

This chain joins TRBV4-1 and TRBJ2-7, with 7 bases identical to TRBD1. With V trimmed by 4 bases and J by 4 bases, 7 bases remained unmatched. Germline-derived CDR1 and CDR2 are MGHRA and YSYEKL. The length of the CDR3 is 14 residues. The CDR3 loop is CASSLPGQSYEQYF. The DNA of the CDR3 is TGCGCCAGCAGCCTACCGGGACAGTCATACGAGCAGTACTTC.

This rearrangement joins TRBV6-1 to TRBJ2-2; maybe TRBD2 (5 bases). Trimming removed 6 bases at V and 6 bases at J, with 8 bases between. This CDR3 spans 12 amino acids. The germline gives CDR1 MNHNS, CDR2 SASEGT. DNA of the CDR3: TGTGCCAGCAGCCACGGGGCCGGGGAGCTGTTTTTT. Its translation: CASSHGAGELFF.

The CDR3 reads CASHPPEHTDTQYF. CDR3 in DNA: TGTGCCAGCCACCCTCCGGAGCATACAGATACGCAGTATTTT. The chain couples TRBV11-2 to TRBJ2-3; D is undetermined. Germline V lookup: CDR1 SGHAT, CDR2 FQNNGV. The V end lost 8 bases, the J end lost 3 bases, and 15 bases lay between the germline ends. This CDR3 region has 14 residues. Using reference TRBV11-2 and TRBJ2-3 for the parts outside the CDR3, the full variable domain is EAGVAQSPRYKIIEKRQSVAFWCNPISGHATLYWYQQILGQGPKLLIQFQNNGVVDDSQLPKDRFSAERLKGVDSTLKIQPAKLEDSAVYLCASHPPEHTDTQYFGPGTRLTVL.

The chain couples TRBV5-1 to TRBJ2-3; 8 bases line up with TRBD1. Germline V gives CDR1 SGHRS, CDR2 YFSETQ. J was trimmed by 1 base and V by 0 bases; bases with no gene match: 1. The CDR3 is made up of 15 amino acids. The CDR3 loop is CASSLGGQGTDTQYF. CDR3 nucleotide sequence: TGCGCCAGCAGCTTGGGGGGACAGGGCACAGATACGCAGTATTTT.

This clone was detected only once. The rearrangement joins TRBV28 to TRBJ2-7; D may be TRBD2 (7 bases). CDR1 MDHEN and CDR2 SYDVKM come from the germline V gene. The CDR3 has 14 amino acids. Trimming shortened V by 2 bases and J by 2 bases, and 10 bases separated the two germline ends. CDR3 DNA: TGTGCCAGCAGTTTAGGGGGGGGCCCCTACGAGCAGTACTTC. Protein sequence: CASSLGGGPYEQYF.

V is TRBV27 and J is TRBJ1-5; D might be TRBD1 (6 bases). The CDR3 consists of 15 residues. Germline lookup yields CDR1 MNHEY and CDR2 SMNVEV (reference sequence). Trimming removed 4 bases from V and 5 bases from J, with 15 bases in between. In DNA form, the CDR3 reads TGTGCCAGCAGTTATCGGAGGGGGGGAGATCAGCCCCAGCATTTT. Its protein is CASSYRRGGDQPQHF.

This clone was seen more than once but under ten times. The J gene is TRBJ1-1, the V gene TRBV11-3; 7 bases are shared with TRBD1. The length of the CDR3 is 13 residues. CDR1 and CDR2 from the germline V gene are SGHNT and YENEEA. J gave up 4 bases and V 3 bases, and 2 bases lay outside the gene matches. Written as DNA, the CDR3 is TGTGCCAGCAGCTTGACAGGGACCACTGAAGCTTTCTTT. Protein: CASSLTGTTEAFF. The full variable domain, its missing parts supplied by reference TRBV11-3 and TRBJ1-1, is EAGVVQSPRYKIIEKKQPVAFWCNPISGHNTLYWYLQNLGQGPELLIRYENEEAVDDSQLPKDRFSAERLKGVDSTLKIQPAELGDSAVYLCASSLTGTTEAFFGQGTRLTVV.

The chain combines TRBV2 with TRBJ2-2; TRBD1 aligns across 8 bases. V lost 6 bases to trimming and J lost 7 bases; unmatched junction nucleotides: 7. The CDR3 totals 14 residues. Germline CDR1 reads SNHLY; CDR2 reads FYNNEI. The CDR3 region is CASSLDRAGGELFF. Written as DNA, the CDR3 is TGTGCCAGCAGCCTGGACAGGGCCGGCGGGGAGCTGTTTTTT.

In this sample, this clone turned up once. V is TRBV27 and J is TRBJ1-2, with D hard to call. The germline V gene has CDR1 MNHEY and CDR2 SMNVEV (reference sequence). V was cut by 4 bases and J by 7 bases, with 13 bases left in between. The CDR3 contains 13 residues. CDR3 sequence (DNA): TGTGCCAGCAGTTGGAGTAACAAAGGTGGCTACACCTTC. It translates to CASSWSNKGGYTF.

The gene calls are TRBV12-5 and TRBJ1-2, with D uncertain. Germline CDR1 and CDR2: LGHNT and FRNRAP. The V end was cut by 3 bases, the J end by 7 bases, with 12 bases between. This CDR3 is 13 amino acids long. CDR3 nucleotides: TGTGCTAGTGGTTTTACGGCCCTAGGTGGCTACACCTTC. It translates to CASGFTALGGYTF. Supplemented by reference TRBV12-5 and TRBJ1-2, the full variable domain reads DARVTQTPRHKVTEMGQEVTMRCQPILGHNTVFWYRQTMMQGLELLAYFRNRAPLDDSGMPKDRFSAEMPDATLATLKIQPSEPRDSAVYFCASGFTALGGYTFGSGTRLTVV.

The chain is built from TRBV6-1 and TRBJ1-1; a possible D gene is TRBD1 (6 bases). Germline V gene sequence: CDR1 MNHNS, CDR2 SASEGT. Trimming took off 5 bases at V and 0 bases at J, with 13 bases between the two ends. The CDR3 length is 15 residues. The CDR3 reads CASSSPGAMNTEAFF. Here the CDR3 DNA reads TGTGCCAGCAGTAGCCCAGGGGCAATGAACACTGAAGCTTTCTTT.